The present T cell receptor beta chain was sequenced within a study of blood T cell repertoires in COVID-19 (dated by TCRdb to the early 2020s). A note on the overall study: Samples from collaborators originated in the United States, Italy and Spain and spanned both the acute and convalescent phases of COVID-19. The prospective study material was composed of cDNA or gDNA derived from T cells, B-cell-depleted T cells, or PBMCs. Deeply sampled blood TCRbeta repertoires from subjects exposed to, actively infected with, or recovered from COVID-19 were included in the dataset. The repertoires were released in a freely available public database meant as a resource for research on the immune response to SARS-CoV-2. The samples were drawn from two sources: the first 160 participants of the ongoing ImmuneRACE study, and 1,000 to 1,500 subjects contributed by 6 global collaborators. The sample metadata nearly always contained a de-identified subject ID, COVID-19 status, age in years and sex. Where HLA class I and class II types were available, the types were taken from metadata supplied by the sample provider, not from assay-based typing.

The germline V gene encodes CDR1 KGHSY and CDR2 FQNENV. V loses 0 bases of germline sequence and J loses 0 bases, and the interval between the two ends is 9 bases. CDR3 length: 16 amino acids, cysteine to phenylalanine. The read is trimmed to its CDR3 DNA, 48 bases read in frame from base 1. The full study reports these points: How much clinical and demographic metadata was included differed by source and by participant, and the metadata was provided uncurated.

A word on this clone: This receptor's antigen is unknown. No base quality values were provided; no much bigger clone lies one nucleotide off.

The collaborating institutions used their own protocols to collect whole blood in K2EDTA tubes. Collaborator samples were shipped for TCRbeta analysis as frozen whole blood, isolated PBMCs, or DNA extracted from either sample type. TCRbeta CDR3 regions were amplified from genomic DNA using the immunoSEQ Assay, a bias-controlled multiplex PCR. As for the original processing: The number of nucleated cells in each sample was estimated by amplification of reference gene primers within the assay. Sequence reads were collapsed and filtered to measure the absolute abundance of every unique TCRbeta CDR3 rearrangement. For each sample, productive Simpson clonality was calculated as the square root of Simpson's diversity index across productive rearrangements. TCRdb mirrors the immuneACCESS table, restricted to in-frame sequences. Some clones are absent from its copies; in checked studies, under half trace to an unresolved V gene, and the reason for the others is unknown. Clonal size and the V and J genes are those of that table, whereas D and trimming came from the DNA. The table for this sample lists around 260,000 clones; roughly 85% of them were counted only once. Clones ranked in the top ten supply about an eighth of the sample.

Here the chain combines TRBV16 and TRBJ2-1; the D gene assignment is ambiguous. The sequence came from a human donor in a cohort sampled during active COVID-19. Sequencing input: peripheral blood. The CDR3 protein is CASSQSGQSSYNEQFF. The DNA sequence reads TGTGCCAGCAGCCAATCGGGCCAGAGCTCCTACAATGAGCAGTTCTTC.